This paragraph reports one T cell receptor (beta chain). Additional DNA sequences in this sample encode the identical CDR3. The data are from a study of blood T cell repertoires in COVID-19. CDR1 and CDR2 (germline): MNHEY, SMNVEV (reference sequence). The CDR3 extends over 15 amino acids. Unmatched junction bases numbered 3, after V lost 3 bases and J lost 5 bases. Repertoires were generated with immunoSEQ multiplex PCR, while TCRdb's copy carries only in-frame clones and drops some. The sample records approximately 460,000 clones, 85% to 90% being singletons. The receptor comes from a man younger than 35 with COVID-19, enrolled during active disease. The sample consisted of peripheral blood. This chain connects TRBV27 to TRBJ2-2; 10 bases align to TRBD2. The CDR3 coding sequence is TGTGCCAGCAGTTTGCTAGCGGGGGCAACCGGGGAGCTGTTTTTT. It encodes CASSLLAGATGELFF.